Following are 2 T cell receptor beta chains from one sample sequenced in a study of beta chain features in type 1 diabetes (dated by TCRdb to the late 2010s). Paper-wide results and their limitations: In all four CD4+ subsets, TCRB CDR3 length was moderately but significantly shorter in type 1 diabetes patients.

Library construction relied on the immunoSEQ multiplex PCR assay. The entire isolated RNA was reverse transcribed using the High Capacity cDNA Reverse Transcription Kit, and thus expressed TCRB transcripts were sequenced. As stored in TCRdb, this immuneACCESS dataset retains in-frame rearrangements with V and J assigned. A fraction of the clones does not appear; measured against another copy, unresolved V genes explain less than half of the discrepancy, and the remainder lacks a known reason. Present in this sample are some 150,000 clones, about 13% of which were seen just once. The leading ten clones occupy 1.3% of the sample. Their cognate antigens are unknown. The specimen was central memory CD4+ T cells from blood. The source is a man between 18 and 35 years old with type 1 diabetes.

The V call is TRBV7-9, the J call TRBJ1-2; D is ambiguous. The CDR3 runs to 14 residues. Germline CDR1 is SEHNR and CDR2 is FQNEAQ (reference sequence). Trimming took off 0 bases at V and 4 bases at J, with 9 bases between the two ends. In DNA form, the CDR3 reads TGTGCCAGCAGCTTAGCTCCGGATGCCTATGGCTACACCTTC. Its translation is CASSLAPDAYGYTF. The whole variable domain, filled in from reference TRBV7-9 and TRBJ1-2, reads DTGVSQNPRHKITKRGQNVTFRCDPISEHNRLYWYRQTLGQGPEFLTYFQNEAQLEKSRLLSDRFSAERPKGSFSTLEIQRTEQGDSAMYLCASSLAPDAYGYTFGSGTRLTVV.

The chain recombines TRBV27 with TRBJ2-1; 10 nucleotides agree with TRBD2. With V trimmed by 6 bases and J by 7 bases, 9 bases remained unmatched. CDR3 size: 15 residues. The V gene's germline CDR1 is MNHEY and CDR2 SMNVEV (reference sequence). The CDR3 spells CASRPGTSELNEQFF. The CDR3 nucleotides read TGTGCCAGCAGGCCCGGGACTAGCGAGCTGAATGAGCAGTTCTTC.